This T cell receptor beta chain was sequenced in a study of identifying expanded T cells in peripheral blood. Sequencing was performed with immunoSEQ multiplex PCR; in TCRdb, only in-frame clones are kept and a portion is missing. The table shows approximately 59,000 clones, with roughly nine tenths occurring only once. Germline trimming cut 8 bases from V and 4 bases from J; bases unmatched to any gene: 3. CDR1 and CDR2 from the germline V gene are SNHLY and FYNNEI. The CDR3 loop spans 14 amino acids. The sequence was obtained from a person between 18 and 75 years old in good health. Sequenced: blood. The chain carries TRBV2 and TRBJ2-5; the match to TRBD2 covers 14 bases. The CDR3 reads CASRGTSGGETQYF. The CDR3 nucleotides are TGTGCCAGCCGAGGGACTAGCGGGGGAGAGACCCAGTACTTC.